This TCR beta chain originates from a study of PD-1 blockade in classical Hodgkin lymphoma (TCRdb year 2020). The study in broad terms: Nivolumab dosing was 3 mg/kg intravenously every 2 weeks, continuing until either disease progression or unacceptable toxicity. The study used CyTOF and TCR beta sequencing to define a peripheral blood immune signature of response to PD-1 blockade in classical Hodgkin lymphoma.

The Qiagen DNeasy kit was used to extract genomic DNA from unsorted PBMCs and from the negatively selected CD4+ and CD8+ fractions. Amplification of TCR beta CDR3 regions was done by immunoSEQ multiplex PCR with primers that anneal to V and J segments. A synthetic immune receptor repertoire was used to minimize amplification bias, and remaining bias was computationally removed after sequencing. The authors' analysis ran thus. Repertoire diversity was quantified as the Shannon entropy index using custom Python scripts. The unsorted, CD4+ and CD8+ repertoires were each analyzed separately, with the exception of combined analyses, where CD4+ and CD8+ sequences were merged in silico. Clonal expansion was defined as at least a 2-fold frequency increase after treatment relative to C1D1, with a pseudocount of 0.5 for undetected baseline clones. Clones with 0 or 1 copy at C1D1 were classified as singleton clones, and clones with 2 or more copies were classified as non-singleton clones. Clones expanded in unsorted samples were annotated as CD4+, CD8+ or unknown by matching protein sequences in sorted samples from the same patient. Diversity changes from C1D1 to C4D1 were tested in paired samples using Wilcoxon tests. TCRdb stores this immuneACCESS table with in-frame sequences only. Part of the clones is absent; in the studies checked, under half of the shortfall reflects unresolved V genes, and no reason is known for the rest. V, J and clone size were drawn from that table, and D and trimming were deduced from the DNA. The sample table records about 97,000 clones; around four fifths of these occur just once. Less than 15% of the sample goes to the ten largest clones.

Remarks on this clone: It lacks a known antigen. No much larger clone exists at a distance of one base, and base qualities are not known.

Results the study describes overall, beyond this receptor: Baseline diversity similar to that of newly diagnosed patients was observed in trial patients achieving complete response, whereas significantly lower diversity was observed in partial responders and progressors. CD4+ but not CD8+ TCR diversity rose significantly by C4D1 (p=0.0027 vs p=0.16), most apparent in complete responders (p=0.02). Lower diversity was observed in patients in whom nivolumab was started less than 1 year after ASCT, and these patients were excluded from later analyses so that confounding by immune reconstitution would be avoided. Newly diagnosed patients were reported to have lower baseline TCR diversity than healthy donors, and relapsed/refractory patients were reported to have lower baseline TCR diversity still. The study was restricted to a single clinical trial cohort, and the causes of repertoire differences, possibly disease activity or prior therapy, were left undefined.

Ends trimmed: V by 5 bases, J by 5 bases; bases unmatched to a gene: 9. The CDR3 has 15 amino acids, counting the end cysteine and phenylalanine. Only CDR3 DNA remains: 45 bases, in frame from the first base. As encoded in the germline V gene (reference sequence), CDR1 is LNHDA while CDR2 is SQIVND. The time point label of this sample denotes: cycle 1 day 1 (C1D1), immediately before nivolumab initiation. Every trial patient had relapsed following autologous stem cell transplantation, and prior brentuximab vedotin exposure was what differed among cohorts A, B and C. The trial cohort included around 60 patients with relapsed/refractory classical Hodgkin lymphoma, and each patient had a best overall response of complete response, partial response or progressive disease. In the multi-cohort phase II CheckMate 205 trial, trial patients received single-agent nivolumab. Best overall response was determined by an independent review committee according to the 2007 International Working Group response criteria. Trial PBMCs were collected immediately before nivolumab initiation (C1D1) and during therapy at cycle 2 day 1 and cycle 4 day 1. Peripheral blood was collected in 8 mL Vacutainer Cell Preparation Tubes, from which PBMCs were isolated by centrifugation and then cryopreserved.

This clonotype was sampled from a human donor with classical Hodgkin lymphoma. The sample in question was peripheral blood mononuclear cells (PBMCs), obtained at baseline. The chain uses TRBV19 and TRBJ2-5; 9 of the junction bases match TRBD1. The CDR3 amino acid sequence is: CASSPRTGVVETQYF. Here is the DNA: TGTGCCAGTAGTCCCCGGACAGGGGTGGTGGAGACCCAGTACTTC.